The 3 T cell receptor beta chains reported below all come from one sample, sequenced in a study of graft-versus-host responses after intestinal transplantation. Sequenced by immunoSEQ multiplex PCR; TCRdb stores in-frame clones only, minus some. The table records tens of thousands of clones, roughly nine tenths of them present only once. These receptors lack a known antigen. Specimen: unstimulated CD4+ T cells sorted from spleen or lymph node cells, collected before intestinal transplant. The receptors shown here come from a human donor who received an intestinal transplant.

CDR3 sequence: CASSRSGLAGGGEQFF. The CDR3 nucleotides read TGTGCCAGCAGCCGATCCGGACTAGCGGGGGGGGGTGAGCAGTTCTTC. V and J are TRBV7-8 and TRBJ2-1; 15 nucleotides match TRBD2. Germline CDR1 SGHVS, CDR2 FQNEAQ. V trimming: 5 bases; J trimming: 9 bases; junction bases outside the gene matches: 8. This CDR3 comprises 16 residues.

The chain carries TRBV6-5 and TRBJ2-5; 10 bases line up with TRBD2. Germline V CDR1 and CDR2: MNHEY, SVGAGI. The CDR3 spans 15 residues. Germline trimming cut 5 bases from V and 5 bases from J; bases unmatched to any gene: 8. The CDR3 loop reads CASSQKPGLAETQYF. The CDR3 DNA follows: TGTGCCAGCAGTCAAAAGCCGGGACTAGCGGAGACCCAGTACTTC.

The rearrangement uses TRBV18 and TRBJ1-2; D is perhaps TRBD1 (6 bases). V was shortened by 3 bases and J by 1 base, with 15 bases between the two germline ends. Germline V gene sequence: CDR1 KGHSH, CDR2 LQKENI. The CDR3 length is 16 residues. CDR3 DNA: TGTGCCAGCTCACCCTGGGGGCAGGACAATAACTATGGCTACACCTTC. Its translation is CASSPWGQDNNYGYTF. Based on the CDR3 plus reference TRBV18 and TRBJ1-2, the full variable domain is NAGVMQNPRHLVRRRGQEARLRCSPMKGHSHVYWYRQLPEEGLKFMVYLQKENIIDESGMPKERFSAEFPKEGPSILRIQQVVRGDSAAYFCASSPWGQDNNYGYTFGSGTRLTVV.